This T cell receptor beta chain was sequenced for a study of blood T cell repertoires in COVID-19. Study at large: Samples representing acute and convalescent COVID-19 were sourced from the United States, Italy and Spain. PBMCs, B-cell-depleted T cells, or T cells were the source of the cDNA or gDNA that made up the material.

V lost 2 bases to trimming and J lost 0 bases, with 13 bases between them. CDR3 length: 17 amino acids. Germline loops: CDR1 SNHLY, CDR2 FYNNEI. Under the authors' procedure: Estimates of nucleated cell counts were drawn from the amplification of reference gene primers. Measured with immunoSEQ multiplex PCR; TCRdb has only the in-frame clones, and not every one. That table is the source of V, J and clone size, and D and trimming were worked out from the DNA. Altogether 90,000 to 150,000 clones are present, roughly 80% being singletons, with the ten largest covering 2% to 3%. This sequence joins TRBV2 and TRBJ2-2, with a weak D call TRBD1 (5 bases). Sequenced input: peripheral blood. This TCR came from a man aged 50 to 59 with acute or convalescent COVID-19. In DNA, the CDR3 is TGTGCCAGCAGTGAAAACAGGCCTAACCCGAACACCGGGGAGCTGTTTTTT. Protein product: CASSENRPNPNTGELFF. The full variable domain, with the rest looked up from reference TRBV2 and TRBJ2-2, is EPEVTQTPSHQVTQMGQEVILRCVPISNHLYFYWYRQILGQKVEFLVSFYNNEISEKSEIFDDQFSVERPDGSNFTLKIRSTKLEDSAMYFCASSENRPNPNTGELFFGEGSRLTVL.